Given below is one T cell receptor beta chain in context. No antigen is known for it. Base qualities are not provided; no much larger clone lies one nucleotide away. This entry comes from a study of blood T cell repertoires in COVID-19 (TCRdb year 2020). At the level of the whole study: The collaborator samples originated in the United States, Italy and Spain and spanned the acute and convalescent phases of COVID-19. The material from the prospective study consisted of cDNA or gDNA derived from T cells, B-cell-depleted T cells, or PBMCs. The repertoires were made available in a free public database intended to serve as a resource for research on the immune response to SARS-CoV-2. Where available, HLA class I and class II types were taken from metadata supplied by the sample provider and were not determined by assay-based typing. Sample metadata almost always included a de-identified subject ID, COVID-19 status, age in years and sex. The samples were drawn from two sources: the first 160 participants of the ongoing ImmuneRACE study, and 1,254 subjects contributed by 6 global collaborators. The dataset comprised deeply sampled blood TCRbeta repertoires from subjects exposed to, actively infected with, or recovered from COVID-19. Overall study results and their limits: Clinical and demographic metadata were provided uncurated, with the amount varying by source and participant.

The CDR3 contains 19 residues, cysteine and phenylalanine counted. The only DNA kept is the CDR3, 57 bases in frame from the first base. V loses 3 bases at its end and J loses 12 bases; junction bases beyond the gene matches: 25. CDR1 KGHDR and CDR2 SFDVKD are derived from the germline V gene. TCRbeta CDR3 regions were amplified from genomic DNA using the immunoSEQ Assay, a bias-controlled multiplex PCR. In the original analysis: The number of nucleated cells in each sample was estimated from the amplification of reference gene primers within the assay. To quantify the absolute abundance of each unique TCRbeta CDR3 rearrangement, sequence reads were collapsed and filtered. Productive Simpson clonality was computed per sample as the square root of Simpson's diversity index over productive rearrangements. TCRdb's version of the immuneACCESS table is confined to in-frame rearrangements and falls short of the full clone set. An unresolved V gene accounts for under half of the shortfall where checked; the remainder is of unknown origin. That table gives V, J and clone size, and the DNA gave D and trimming. This sample holds some 190,000 clones; 80% to 90% were observed only once. The top ten clones comprise 20% of the sample.

Whole blood was collected in K2EDTA tubes by collaborating institutions according to the institutions' own protocols. Collaborator samples were shipped for TCRbeta analysis as frozen whole blood, isolated PBMCs, or DNA extracted from either sample type. This TCR was sampled from a human donor in a cohort sampled during active COVID-19. What was sequenced was peripheral blood. The sequence links TRBV24-1 to TRBJ2-1, with TRBD1 matching 7 junction bases. The CDR3 protein: CATSDRSFSATGISSGQFF. The nucleotides read TGTGCCACCAGTGATCGTTCTTTTTCTGCGACAGGGATTTCGAGCGGGCAGTTCTTC.